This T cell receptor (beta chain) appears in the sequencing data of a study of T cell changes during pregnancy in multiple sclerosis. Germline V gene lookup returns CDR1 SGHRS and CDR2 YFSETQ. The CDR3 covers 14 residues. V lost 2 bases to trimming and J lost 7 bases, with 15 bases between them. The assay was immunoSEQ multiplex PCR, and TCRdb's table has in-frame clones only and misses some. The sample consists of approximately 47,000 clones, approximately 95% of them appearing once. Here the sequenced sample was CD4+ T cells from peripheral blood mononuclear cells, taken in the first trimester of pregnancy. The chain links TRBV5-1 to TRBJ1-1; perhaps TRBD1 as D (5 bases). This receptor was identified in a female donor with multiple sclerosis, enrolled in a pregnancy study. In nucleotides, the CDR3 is TGCGCCAGCAGCTTTAATATCGGGACTATTGAAGCTTTCTTT. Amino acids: CASSFNIGTIEAFF. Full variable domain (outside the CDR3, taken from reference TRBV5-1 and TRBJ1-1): KAGVTQTPRYLIKTRGQQVTLSCSPISGHRSVSWYQQTPGQGLQFLFEYFSETQRNKGNFPGRFSGRQFSNSRSEMNVSTLELGDSALYLCASSFNIGTIEAFFGQGTRLTVV.